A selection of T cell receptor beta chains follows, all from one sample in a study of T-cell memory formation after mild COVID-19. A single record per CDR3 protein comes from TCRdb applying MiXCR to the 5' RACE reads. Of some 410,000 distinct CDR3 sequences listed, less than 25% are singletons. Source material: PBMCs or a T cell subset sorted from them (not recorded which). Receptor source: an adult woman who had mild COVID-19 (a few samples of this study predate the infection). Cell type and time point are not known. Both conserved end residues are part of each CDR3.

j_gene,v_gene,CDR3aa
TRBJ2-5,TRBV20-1,CSAGETQYF
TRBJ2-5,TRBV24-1,CATSERGTQYF
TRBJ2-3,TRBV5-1,CASSLFTGTDTQYF
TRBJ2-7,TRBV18,CASSPRDRVYEQYF
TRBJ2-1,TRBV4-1,CASSQFWGSYNEQFF
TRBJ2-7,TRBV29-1,CSVVTGGHSYEQYF
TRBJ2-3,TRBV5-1,CASSRGLATTRAPTDTQYF
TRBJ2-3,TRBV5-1,CASSRLEGYTDTQYF
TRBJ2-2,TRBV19,CASSTDTNTGELFF
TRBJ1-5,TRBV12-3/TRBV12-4,CASSSSRDRVNLYSNQPQHF